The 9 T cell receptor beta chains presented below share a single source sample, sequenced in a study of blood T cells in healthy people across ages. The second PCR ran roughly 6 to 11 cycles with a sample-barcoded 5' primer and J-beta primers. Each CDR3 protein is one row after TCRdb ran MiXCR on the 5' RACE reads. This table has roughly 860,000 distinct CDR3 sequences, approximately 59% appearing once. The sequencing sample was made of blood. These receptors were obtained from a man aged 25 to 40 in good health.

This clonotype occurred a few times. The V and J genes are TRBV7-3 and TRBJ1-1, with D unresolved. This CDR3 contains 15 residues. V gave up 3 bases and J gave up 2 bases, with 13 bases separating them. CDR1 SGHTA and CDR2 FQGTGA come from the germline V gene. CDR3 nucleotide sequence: TGTGCCAGCAGCTTCCAGGACGGACCTAACACTGAAGCTTTCTTT. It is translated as CASSFQDGPNTEAFF.

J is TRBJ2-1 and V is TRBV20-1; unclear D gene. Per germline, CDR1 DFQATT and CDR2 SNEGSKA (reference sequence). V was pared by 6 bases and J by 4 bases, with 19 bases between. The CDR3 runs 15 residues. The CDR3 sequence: CSARPQDRAYNEQFF. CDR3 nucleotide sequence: TGCAGTGCGCGCCCCCAAGATCGGGCGTACAATGAGCAGTTCTTC.

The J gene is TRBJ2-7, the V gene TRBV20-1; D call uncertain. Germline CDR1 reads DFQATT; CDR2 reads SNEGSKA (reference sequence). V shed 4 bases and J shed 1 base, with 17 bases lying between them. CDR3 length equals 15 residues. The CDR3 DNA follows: TGCAGTGCTACAGGAGACACCCTCCTATCCTACGAGCAGTACTTC. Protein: CSATGDTLLSYEQYF.

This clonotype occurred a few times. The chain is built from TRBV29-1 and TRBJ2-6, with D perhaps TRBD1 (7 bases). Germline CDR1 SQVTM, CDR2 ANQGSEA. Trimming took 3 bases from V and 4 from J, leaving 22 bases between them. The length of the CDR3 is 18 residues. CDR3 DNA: TGCAGCGTTGAGGTAGTGGAGGGGGCGCAATCCGGGGCCAACGTCCTGACTTTC. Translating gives CSVEVVEGAQSGANVLTF.

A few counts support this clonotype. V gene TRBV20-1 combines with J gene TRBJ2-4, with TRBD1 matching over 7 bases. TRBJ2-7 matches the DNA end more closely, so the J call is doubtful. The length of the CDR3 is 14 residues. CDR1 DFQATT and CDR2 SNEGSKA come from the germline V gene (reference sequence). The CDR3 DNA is TGCAGTGCACGACCGGGACAGAGTCCCTACGAGCAGTACTTC. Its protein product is CSARPGQSPYEQYF.

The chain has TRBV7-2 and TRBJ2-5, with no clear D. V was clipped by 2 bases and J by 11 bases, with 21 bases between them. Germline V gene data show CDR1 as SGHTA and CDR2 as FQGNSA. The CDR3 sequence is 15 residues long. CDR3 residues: CASSLPRISGDTQYF. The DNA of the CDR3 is TGTGCCAGCAGCTTACCCCGGATCTCCGGAGATACGCAGTACTTC.

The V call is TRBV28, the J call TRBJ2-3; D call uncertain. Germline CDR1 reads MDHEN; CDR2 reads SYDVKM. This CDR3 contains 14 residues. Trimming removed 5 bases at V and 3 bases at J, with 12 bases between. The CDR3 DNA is TGTGCCAGCAGTCCCCCCGTTGGTACAGATACGCAGTATTTT. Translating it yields CASSPPVGTDTQYF.

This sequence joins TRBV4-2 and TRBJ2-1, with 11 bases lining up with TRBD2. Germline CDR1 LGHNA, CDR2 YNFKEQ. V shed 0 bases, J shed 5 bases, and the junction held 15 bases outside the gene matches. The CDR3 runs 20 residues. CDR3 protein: CASSQDSSRASGGLNNEQFF. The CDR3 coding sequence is TGTGCCAGCAGCCAAGATTCCTCTAGGGCTAGCGGGGGGCTAAACAATGAGCAGTTCTTC.

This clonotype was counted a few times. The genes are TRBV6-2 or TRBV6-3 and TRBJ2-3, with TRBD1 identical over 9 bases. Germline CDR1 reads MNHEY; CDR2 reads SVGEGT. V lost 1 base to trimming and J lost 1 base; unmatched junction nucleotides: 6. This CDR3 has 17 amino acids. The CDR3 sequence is CASSYFPRTGGTDTQYF. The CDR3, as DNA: TGTGCCAGCAGTTACTTTCCCCGGACAGGGGGCACAGATACGCAGTATTTT.